The present T cell receptor (beta chain) was sequenced within a study of blood T cells in healthy people across ages. The length of the CDR3 is 14 residues. V dropped 5 bases and J dropped 7; count of bases not matched to a gene: 9. Germline V gene data show CDR1 as PRHDT and CDR2 as FYEKMQ (reference sequence). This clonotype occurred once. Next came a second PCR, run for about 6 to 12 cycles, which used a sample-barcoded 5' primer along with a J-beta primer mix. TCRdb re-called the 5' RACE reads through MiXCR, storing one row per CDR3 protein. The repertoire has fewer than 650,000 distinct CDR3 sequences, about 25% of them found once; the top ten carry approximately 3.7%. Each of the donors had roughly 9.7 milliliters of peripheral blood drawn into EDTA-treated Vacutainer tubes. A further study also used this sample, focusing on T cells of mothers and their children. This second study notes: Second-round PCR products received sample barcodes and 2-4 random nucleotides from the M1S primer. Related and unrelated pairs show similar shaping of TCR recombination output by thymic selection.

The rearrangement links TRBV13 to TRBJ2-7, with 9 nucleotides matching TRBD1. Sequences were obtained from blood. This TCR derives from a boy younger than 10 in good health. The CDR3 nucleotides are TGTGCCAGCAGCCTCTCGACAGGGGGGAGGGAGCAGTACTTC. As protein: CASSLSTGGREQYF.